These 12 T cell receptor beta chains came from one sample sequenced in a study of OX40 agonist ivuxolimab in advanced cancers. Clones were sequenced by immunoSEQ multiplex PCR, and TCRdb holds only the in-frame ones, with some missing. Of 40,000 to 55,000 clones in the sample, around 85% are singletons; the top ten hold roughly 6.7%. The starting material was CD4+ or CD8+ T cells sorted from blood, obtained in a trial of the OX40 agonist ivuxolimab. The receptors were gathered from an adult with an advanced solid tumor such as melanoma, head and neck, liver or kidney cancer.

V gene TRBV5-1 combines with J gene TRBJ1-4; 12 bases line up with TRBD1. The CDR3 runs to 15 residues. With 7 bases clipped from V and 9 bases from J, the junction kept 10 bases outside the gene matches. In germline, CDR1 is SGHRS, CDR2 YFSETQ. CDR3 in amino acids: CASHEPGQGAQKLFF. CDR3 in DNA: TGCGCCAGCCACGAACCGGGACAGGGGGCACAAAAACTGTTTTTT. The whole variable domain, filled in from reference TRBV5-1 and TRBJ1-4, reads KAGVTQTPRYLIKTRGQQVTLSCSPISGHRSVSWYQQTPGQGLQFLFEYFSETQRNKGNFPGRFSGRQFSNSRSEMNVSTLELGDSALYLCASHEPGQGAQKLFFGSGTQLSVL.

The gene calls are TRBV5-6 and TRBJ2-7; tentatively, D is TRBD2 (6 bases). The CDR3 length is 17 residues. Trimming removed 4 bases from V and 1 base from J, with 21 bases in between. From germline, CDR1 is SGHDT and CDR2 YYEEEE. CDR3 DNA sequence: TGTGCCAGCAGCCCAAGTTGGTACGGAGGGCCATCCTACGAGCAGTACTTC. Its translation: CASSPSWYGGPSYEQYF.

J is TRBJ1-1 and V is TRBV19; D is uncertain. Trimming pared 5 bases from V and 4 bases from J, leaving 14 bases between. Germline V lookup: CDR1 LNHDA, CDR2 SQIVND (reference sequence). The CDR3 contains 14 residues. The CDR3 bases are TGTGCCAGTAGTCGAATAGTGGGGATCACTGAAGCTTTCTTT. Its protein is CASSRIVGITEAFF.

This sequence joins TRBV15 and TRBJ1-2, with a possible D match to TRBD1 (5 bases). The CDR3 runs 15 residues. Trimming left V 4 bases short and J 5 bases short, with 17 bases between. Germline CDR1 is LNHNV and CDR2 is YYDKDF (reference sequence). The CDR3 reads CATSIEMGVLYGYTF. The CDR3 nucleotides read TGTGCCACCAGCATCGAAATGGGGGTGTTGTATGGCTACACCTTC.

The J gene is TRBJ2-2, the V gene TRBV19; no reliable D call. Trimming took 3 bases from V and 7 from J, leaving 9 bases between them. The CDR3 sequence is 13 residues long. Germline CDR1 and CDR2: LNHDA and SQIVND (reference sequence). For the CDR3, the DNA is TGTGCCAGTAGTATCGGACGGTACGGGGAGCTGTTTTTT. Translated: CASSIGRYGELFF.

The chain has TRBV6-5 and TRBJ1-5; 8 nucleotides align to TRBD1. From germline, CDR1 is MNHEY and CDR2 SVGAGI. The CDR3 runs to 14 residues. V was clipped by 5 bases and J by 3 bases; unmatched bases: 3. CDR3 region: CASSKTGANQPQHF. The CDR3 nucleotides are TGTGCCAGCAGTAAGACAGGGGCCAATCAGCCCCAGCATTTT.

The V and J genes are TRBV5-1 and TRBJ2-7; either TRBD1 or TRBD2 may supply D (5 bases each). Germline CDR1 SGHRS, CDR2 YFSETQ. This CDR3 spans 16 amino acids. V was shortened by 3 bases and J by 0 bases, with 16 bases between the two germline ends. In DNA, the CDR3 is TGCGCCAGCAGCTATAAATCGGGACCGAGCTCCTACGAGCAGTACTTC. Translating gives CASSYKSGPSSYEQYF.

A note on this clone: In the same sample, other DNA sequences code for this CDR3. The chain recombines TRBV7-9 with TRBJ2-1, with a weak D call TRBD2 (7 bases). Trimming removed 1 base from V and 7 bases from J, with 14 bases in between. The germline V gene encodes CDR1 SEHNR and CDR2 FQNEAQ (reference sequence). The CDR3 is made up of 15 amino acids. This CDR3 reads CASSLGVGGPNEQFF. The DNA for the CDR3 is TGTGCCAGCAGCTTAGGGGTGGGGGGGCCGAATGAGCAGTTCTTC.

The count of this clone is one. V is TRBV5-5 and J is TRBJ1-1; 8 bases align to TRBD1. This CDR3 is built from 15 residues. CDR1 is SGHKS and CDR2 is YYEKEE in the germline V gene (reference sequence). Trimming removed 5 bases from V and 1 base from J; junction bases left unmatched: 7. CDR3 DNA: TGTGCCAGCAGTCAAGCTCAGGGGGCGAACACTGAAGCTTTCTTT. This gives the protein CASSQAQGANTEAFF. Looking up the rest from reference TRBV5-5 and TRBJ1-1 gives the full variable domain: DAGVTQSPTHLIKTRGQQVTLRCSPISGHKSVSWYQQVLGQGPQFIFQYYEKEERGRGNFPDRFSARQFPNYSSELNVNALLLGDSALYLCASSQAQGANTEAFFGQGTRLTVV.

This clone qualifies as medium-sized. The rearrangement joins TRBV7-3 to TRBJ2-5; the D gene could be TRBD1 or TRBD2 (5 bases each). Trimming pared 6 bases from V and 2 bases from J, leaving 10 bases between. Germline lookup yields CDR1 SGHTA and CDR2 FQGTGA. This CDR3 has 13 residues. The CDR3 coding sequence is TGTGCCAGCAGTCGGGACCCACAAGAGACCCAGTACTTC. As protein: CASSRDPQETQYF.

The chain combines TRBV18 with TRBJ2-7, with unresolved D. Per the germline V gene, CDR1 is KGHSH and CDR2 is LQKENI. The CDR3 length is 15 residues. The V and J ends lost 3 bases and 3 bases respectively, with 15 bases between them. The CDR3 DNA sequence: TGTGCCAGCTCACCCGTTATGCAGGAAAACTACGAGCAGTACTTC. Translating gives CASSPVMQENYEQYF.

The genes are TRBV9 and TRBJ2-5; maybe TRBD2 (7 bases). Germline CDR1 SGDLS, CDR2 YYNGEE. CDR3 size: 16 residues. V lost 0 bases and J lost 4, with 16 bases in between. The CDR3 bases are TGTGCCAGCAGCGTAGGAGCTCGGGGGGCCTCAGAGACCCAGTACTTC. It translates to CASSVGARGASETQYF.